These 30 T cell receptor beta chains share one sample of origin, sequenced in a study of shared clonotypes between healthy human individuals. Some clones are missing from TCRdb's copy, which holds only in-frame ones; the method was immunoSEQ multiplex PCR. The sample lists some 700,000 clones, less than 95% occurring once. The specimen was memory CD8+ T cells from PBMCs. Subset of the sample: CD45RO+ cells pooled with CCR7-negative TemRA cells. These receptor sequences come from a man aged 18 to 30 in good health. Some clones in this sample may be carry-over from other donors' samples.

CDR3 DNA sequence: TGTGCCAGCAGCTTAGCAGTAGGAGGGGGTGAAAGAACCACTGAAGCTTTCTTT. It is translated as CASSLAVGGGERTTEAFF. This rearrangement joins TRBV7-6 to TRBJ1-1; a possible D gene is TRBD1 (6 bases). V was pared by 0 bases and J by 4 bases, with 21 bases between. The germline gives CDR1 SGHVS, CDR2 FNYEAQ. The CDR3 is made up of 18 amino acids.

J is TRBJ2-1 and V is TRBV6-5; D gene ambiguous. The CDR3 sequence is 11 residues long. Germline CDR1 and CDR2: MNHEY and SVGAGI. Trimming shortened V by 5 bases and J by 10 bases, and 9 bases separated the two germline ends. The CDR3 sequence is CASSHMYEQFF. The CDR3, as DNA: TGTGCCAGCAGTCATATGTACGAGCAGTTCTTC.

This rearrangement joins TRBV19 to TRBJ2-1; 14 nucleotides align to TRBD2. This CDR3 has 15 residues. Germline V gene data show CDR1 as LNHDA and CDR2 as SQIVND (reference sequence). Trimming took 10 bases from V and 7 from J; bases not matched to a gene: 9. CDR3 coding DNA: TGTGCCACCCGAGGGGGGACTAGCGGGAGTAATGAGCAGTTCTTC. It encodes CATRGGTSGSNEQFF.

J is TRBJ1-5 and V is TRBV5-1; unclear D gene. Trimming pared 0 bases from V and 0 bases from J, leaving 7 bases between. This CDR3 comprises 15 residues. Per germline, CDR1 SGHRS and CDR2 YFSETQ. The CDR3 loop reads CASSLDLDSNQPQHF. The CDR3 coding sequence is TGCGCCAGCAGCTTGGATTTGGATAGCAATCAGCCCCAGCATTTT.

The rearrangement uses TRBV27 and TRBJ1-5, with 10 bases matching TRBD1. Germline CDR1 reads MNHEY; CDR2 reads SMNVEV (reference sequence). The CDR3 length is 14 residues. J was trimmed by 6 bases and V by 3 bases; bases with no gene match: 2. In nucleotides, the CDR3 is TGTGCCAGCAGTTTGACAGGGGGCGGTCAGCCCCAGCATTTT. It translates to CASSLTGGGQPQHF.

V is TRBV6-1 and J is TRBJ1-2; TRBD1 might be the D (6 bases). The CDR3 covers 15 residues. The germline V and J ends were trimmed by 2 bases and 4 bases, with 14 bases remaining between them. Germline-derived CDR1 and CDR2 are MNHNS and SASEGT. The CDR3 bases are TGTGCCAGCAGTGAATCATACAGGGCGGCCTATGGCTACACCTTC. Encoded protein: CASSESYRAAYGYTF.

The CDR3 DNA sequence: TGCGCCAGCTCTGTGGTACAGGGATTTCGAGCAGATACGCAGTATTTT. This translates into CASSVVQGFRADTQYF. The chain uses TRBV10-1 and TRBJ2-3; TRBD1 might be the D (6 bases). Per the germline V gene, CDR1 is WNHNN and CDR2 is SYGVQD (reference sequence). The CDR3 loop spans 16 amino acids. The V gene lost 8 bases and the J gene lost 4 bases, with 22 bases spanning the gap.

The V call is TRBV27, the J call TRBJ1-5, with D possibly being TRBD1 (6 bases). Trimming stripped 1 base from V and 7 bases from J, with 11 bases between. CDR3 length: 14 amino acids. Germline assignment: CDR1 MNHEY and CDR2 SMNVEV (reference sequence). The CDR3 nucleotides are TGTGCCAGCAGTTTATGGGGGCCGAACCAGCCCCAGCATTTT. Encoded protein: CASSLWGPNQPQHF.

The chain links TRBV5-1 to TRBJ1-1; a weak D match, TRBD1 (5 bases). The CDR3 spans 15 residues. In germline, CDR1 is SGHRS, CDR2 YFSETQ. V lost 4 bases to trimming and J lost 3 bases, with 16 bases between them. Here the CDR3 reads CASSAGWGLDTEAFF. Written as DNA, the CDR3 is TGCGCCAGCAGCGCCGGGTGGGGACTCGACACTGAAGCTTTCTTT.

The chain joins TRBV11-2 to TRBJ2-3, with D possibly matching TRBD2 (5 bases). Trimming cost V 5 bases and J 0 bases, with 9 bases left between them. Per the germline V gene, CDR1 is SGHAT and CDR2 is FQNNGV. This CDR3 has 14 residues. DNA for the CDR3: TGTGCCAGCAGCCAGGCGGGTAGCACAGATACGCAGTATTTT. It is translated as CASSQAGSTDTQYF.

This chain joins TRBV9 and TRBJ1-1; D perhaps matches TRBD1 (6 bases). There are 16 residues in the CDR3. Trimming cost V 4 bases and J 6 bases, with 22 bases left between them. Germline V CDR1 and CDR2: SGDLS, YYNGEE. The chain's CDR3 is CASSSPVQGDRAEAFF. The DNA for the CDR3 is TGTGCCAGCAGCTCCCCCGTACAGGGTGATAGGGCTGAAGCTTTCTTT. Drawing the rest from reference TRBV9 and TRBJ1-1, the complete variable domain is DSGVTQTPKHLITATGQRVTLRCSPRSGDLSVYWYQQSLDQGLQFLIQYYNGEERAKGNILERFSAQQFPDLHSELNLSSLELGDSALYFCASSSPVQGDRAEAFFGQGTRLTVV.

The chain links TRBV28 to TRBJ1-5; D is uncertain. This CDR3 is built from 17 residues. The germline V and J ends were trimmed by 2 bases and 6 bases, with 20 bases remaining between them. The germline gives CDR1 MDHEN, CDR2 SYDVKM. CDR3 sequence: CASSLRQTYRSSQPQHF. The CDR3 nucleotides read TGTGCCAGCAGTTTAAGGCAGACTTATCGGAGTAGTCAGCCCCAGCATTTT.

This rearrangement joins TRBV7-9 to TRBJ1-1, with D unresolved. Per germline, CDR1 SEHNR and CDR2 FQNEAQ (reference sequence). The CDR3 covers 14 residues. Trimming took off 4 bases at V and 11 bases at J, with 20 bases between the two ends. The CDR3 protein is CASSYNGNMATAFF. CDR3 bases: TGTGCCAGCAGCTATAATGGGAACATGGCCACCGCTTTCTTT.

The chain joins TRBV5-1 to TRBJ2-7, with a tentative D call TRBD1 (7 bases). The CDR3 totals 19 residues. Trimming cost V 1 base and J 3 bases, with 26 bases left between them. Germline assignment: CDR1 SGHRS and CDR2 YFSETQ. The CDR3 DNA reads as TGCGCCAGCAGCTTGACAGGGGTCGGGGGCTACGTATCCGACTACGAGCAGTACTTC. Translation gives CASSLTGVGGYVSDYEQYF.

The rearrangement joins TRBV12-1 to TRBJ1-1. TRBV12-1 is designated a pseudogene. This CDR3 spans 17 amino acids. The CDR3 bases are TGTGCCAGCAGCTGGCTGATTTTCGGGGGAAGGAGGACTGAAGCTTTCTTT. It specifies CASSWLIFGGRRTEAFF.

The chain joins TRBV27 to TRBJ2-1; TRBD2 might be the D (5 bases). There are 14 residues in the CDR3. CDR1 is MNHEY, CDR2 SMNVEV, per germline (reference sequence). V lost 6 bases, J lost 6 bases, and 15 bases lay in between. The CDR3 nucleotides read TGTGCCAGCAGCCAAACTAGAACTGTCAATGAGCAGTTCTTC. Amino acid sequence: CASSQTRTVNEQFF.

The chain carries TRBV27 and TRBJ2-7, with D hard to call. Germline lookup yields CDR1 MNHEY and CDR2 SMNVEV (reference sequence). With 0 bases removed from V and 2 bases from J, the gap between germline ends came to 11 bases. The CDR3 length is 15 residues. CDR3 DNA: TGTGCCAGCAGTTTATCCGTCGGGTCGGCCTACGAGCAGTACTTC. Residues: CASSLSVGSAYEQYF.

The rearrangement uses TRBV29-1 and TRBJ2-6, with D maybe TRBD1 (6 bases). Per the germline V gene, CDR1 is SQVTM and CDR2 is ANQGSEA. CDR3 length: 16 residues. Trimming shortened V by 2 bases and J by 4 bases, and 15 bases separated the two germline ends. CDR3 amino acids: CSVEYGTGSGANVLTF. The CDR3 region has the DNA TGCAGCGTTGAATACGGCACAGGGTCCGGGGCCAACGTCCTGACTTTC. Together with reference TRBV29-1 and TRBJ2-6, the CDR3 gives the full variable domain: SAVISQKPSRDICQRGTSLTIQCQVDSQVTMMFWYRQQPGQSLTLIATANQGSEATYESGFVIDKFPISRPNLTFSTLTVSNMSPEDSSIYLCSVEYGTGSGANVLTFGAGSRLTVL.

The rearrangement links TRBV19 to TRBJ1-5; possibly TRBD1 for D (6 bases). The germline V and J ends were trimmed by 6 bases and 1 base, with 13 bases remaining between them. The CDR3 runs 15 residues. Germline V CDR1 and CDR2: LNHDA, SQIVND (reference sequence). CDR3 sequence (DNA): TGTGCCAGTAGCCCATACCAGGGGAGCAATCAGCCCCAGCATTTT. Translated, it gives CASSPYQGSNQPQHF.

This clone turned up a few times. CDR3 sequence: CASSPERLSNQPQHF. The CDR3 coding sequence is TGTGCCAGCAGCCCCGAACGGTTAAGCAATCAGCCCCAGCATTTT. V usage is TRBV7-8 and J usage is TRBJ1-5; D ambiguous. This CDR3 has 15 amino acids. Germline-derived CDR1 and CDR2 are SGHVS and FQNEAQ. V was shortened by 5 bases and J by 1 base, with 12 bases between the two germline ends.

This rearrangement joins TRBV9 to TRBJ1-4, with a tentative D call TRBD1 (5 bases). The CDR3 totals 16 residues. Germline V gives CDR1 SGDLS, CDR2 YYNGEE. The V end lost 4 bases, the J end lost 4 bases, and 17 bases lay between the germline ends. The DNA of the CDR3 is TGTGCCAGCAGCCCGACAGTCTCTGGGGGTAATGAAAAACTGTTTTTT. It is translated as CASSPTVSGGNEKLFF.

This chain links TRBV27 with TRBJ2-7; no reliable D call. Trimming removed 4 bases from V and 3 bases from J, with 19 bases in between. Germline loops: CDR1 MNHEY, CDR2 SMNVEV (reference sequence). There are 16 residues in the CDR3. CDR3: CASSWVSLGGDYEQYF. As DNA, the CDR3 is TGTGCCAGCAGTTGGGTCAGTTTAGGCGGAGACTACGAGCAGTACTTC.

This clone was recorded only once. The identical CDR3 is also encoded by other nucleotide sequences in the sample. The J gene is TRBJ2-7, the V gene TRBV27; no clear D. The CDR3 totals 12 residues. Trimming removed 4 bases from V and 4 bases from J, with 8 bases in between. Germline CDR1 MNHEY, CDR2 SMNVEV (reference sequence). The CDR3 nucleotides are TGTGCCAGCAGTTCCTCGGCTTACGAGCAGTACTTC. It codes for CASSSSAYEQYF.

As regards this clone: Given a far larger clone just one base away, this is likely a sequencing read error. CDR3: CATSRGQTGYGHTF. The DNA for the CDR3 is TGTGCCACCAGCAGAGGTCAGACAGGCTATGGCCACACCTTC. The V gene is TRBV15, the J gene TRBJ1-2; D may be TRBD1 (6 bases). Looked up from germline, CDR1 is LNHNV and CDR2 is YYDKDF (reference sequence). The CDR3 contains 14 residues.

The chain couples TRBV27 to TRBJ1-5; no firm D call. CDR3 length equals 11 residues. From germline, CDR1 is MNHEY and CDR2 SMNVEV (reference sequence). V lost 3 bases to trimming and J lost 6 bases, with 3 bases between them. The CDR3 here is CASSFIQPQHF. CDR3 in DNA: TGTGCCAGCAGTTTCATTCAGCCCCAGCATTTT.

J is TRBJ2-7 and V is TRBV5-4; no clear D. The CDR3 sequence is 13 residues long. The germline V gene encodes CDR1 SGHNT and CDR2 YYREEE (reference sequence). V was clipped by 4 bases and J by 2 bases, with 10 bases between them. CDR3 region: CASSDGLAYEQYF. CDR3 nucleotides: TGTGCCAGCAGCGACGGGTTGGCCTACGAGCAGTACTTC.

This chain connects TRBV7-8 to TRBJ2-5; TRBD2 might be the D (5 bases). This CDR3 has 14 amino acids. Germline-derived CDR1 and CDR2 are SGHVS and FQNEAQ. The V end lost 5 bases, the J end lost 2 bases, and 12 bases lay between the germline ends. CDR3 residues: CASSPTGSQETQYF. CDR3 coding DNA: TGTGCCAGCAGCCCTACGGGGAGTCAAGAGACCCAGTACTTC.

The chain joins TRBV9 to TRBJ1-1; unclear D gene. Germline V CDR1 and CDR2: SGDLS, YYNGEE. Trimming took off 2 bases at V and 3 bases at J, with 23 bases between the two ends. The CDR3 runs to 18 residues. As DNA, the CDR3 is TGTGCCAGCAGCGTTTACGGTGGAGCTTGGGGTAAGGACACTGAAGCTTTCTTT. As protein: CASSVYGGAWGKDTEAFF. The full variable domain, with the rest looked up from reference TRBV9 and TRBJ1-1, is DSGVTQTPKHLITATGQRVTLRCSPRSGDLSVYWYQQSLDQGLQFLIQYYNGEERAKGNILERFSAQQFPDLHSELNLSSLELGDSALYFCASSVYGGAWGKDTEAFFGQGTRLTVV.

V is TRBV19 and J is TRBJ1-5; D perhaps matches TRBD1 (5 bases). The germline CDR1 and CDR2 sequences are LNHDA and SQIVND (reference sequence). V lost 5 bases and J lost 1, with 9 bases in between. The CDR3 is 14 amino acids. The CDR3 loop is CASSLDRSNQPQHF. CDR3 nucleotides: TGTGCCAGTAGTCTCGACAGAAGCAATCAGCCCCAGCATTTT.

This clone has ten or more counts. The chain recombines TRBV7-6 with TRBJ1-5; D not resolved. This CDR3 region has 13 residues. Trimming shortened V by 4 bases and J by 1 base, and 5 bases separated the two germline ends. The germline CDR1 and CDR2 sequences are SGHVS and FNYEAQ. Here the CDR3 DNA reads TGTGCCAGCAGCTCACAAAGCAATCAGCCCCAGCATTTT. Translated, it gives CASSSQSNQPQHF.